This T cell receptor beta chain derives from a study of blood T cell repertoires in COVID-19. Study summary: Researchers got acute and convalescent COVID-19 samples from the United States, Italy and Spain. The cDNA or gDNA used as material had been derived from T cells, B-cell-depleted T cells, or PBMCs.

The CDR3 has 15 residues. Germline lookup yields CDR1 LGHDT and CDR2 YNNKEL (reference sequence). V shed 6 bases and J shed 4 bases, with 15 bases lying between them. Enrolled during active infection, Seattle patients were then followed longitudinally. The protocol was immunoSEQ multiplex PCR, while the TCRdb copy is restricted to in-frame clones and leaves out a portion. The sample carries around 460,000 clones, about 90% recorded once. The receptor's source is a man in his late teens or twenties with COVID-19, enrolled during active disease. The V call is TRBV3-1 (or the pseudogene TRBV3-2), the J call TRBJ2-2; the D gene is possibly TRBD2 (6 bases). Sequencing was performed on peripheral blood. The CDR3 nucleotides read TGTGCCAGCAGATCGGGGGACTTGGGCACCGGGGAGCTGTTTTTT. It codes for CASRSGDLGTGELFF.